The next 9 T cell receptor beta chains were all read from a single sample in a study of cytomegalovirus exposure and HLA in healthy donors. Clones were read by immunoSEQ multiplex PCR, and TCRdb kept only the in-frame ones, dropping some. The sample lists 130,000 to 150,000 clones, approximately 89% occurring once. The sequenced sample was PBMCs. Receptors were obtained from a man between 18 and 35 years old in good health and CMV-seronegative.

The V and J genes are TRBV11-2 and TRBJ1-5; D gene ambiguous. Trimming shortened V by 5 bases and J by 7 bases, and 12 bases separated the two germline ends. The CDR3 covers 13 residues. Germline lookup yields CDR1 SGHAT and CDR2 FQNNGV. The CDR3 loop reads CASSPSPVQPQHF. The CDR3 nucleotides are TGTGCCAGCAGCCCGAGCCCCGTACAGCCCCAGCATTTT.

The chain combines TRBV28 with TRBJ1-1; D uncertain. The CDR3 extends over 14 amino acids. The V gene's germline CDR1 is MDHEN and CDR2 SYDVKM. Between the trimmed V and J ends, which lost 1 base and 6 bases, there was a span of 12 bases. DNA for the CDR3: TGTGCCAGCAGTTTATCGCTTGAGCTCGCTGAAGCTTTCTTT. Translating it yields CASSLSLELAEAFF.

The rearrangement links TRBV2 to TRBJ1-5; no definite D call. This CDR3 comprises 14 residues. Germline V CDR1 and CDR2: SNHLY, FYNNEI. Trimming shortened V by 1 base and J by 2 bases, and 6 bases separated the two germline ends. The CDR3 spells CASSEDSRNQPQHF. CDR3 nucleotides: TGTGCCAGCAGTGAAGACAGCCGCAATCAGCCCCAGCATTTT.

CDR3 protein: CASRVRDRGAFF. As DNA, the CDR3 is TGTGCCAGCAGGGTCAGGGACAGGGGAGCTTTCTTT. The chain couples TRBV2 to TRBJ1-1; 10 nucleotides line up with TRBD1. Germline-derived CDR1 and CDR2 are SNHLY and FYNNEI. The CDR3 loop spans 12 amino acids. Losses at the gene ends were 6 bases for V and 10 bases for J; bases not matched to a gene: 5.

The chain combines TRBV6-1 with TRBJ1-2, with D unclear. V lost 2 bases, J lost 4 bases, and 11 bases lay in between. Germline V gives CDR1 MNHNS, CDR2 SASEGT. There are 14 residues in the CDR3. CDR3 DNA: TGTGCCAGCAGTGAACTGGGCATTTCCTATGGCTACACCTTC. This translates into CASSELGISYGYTF.

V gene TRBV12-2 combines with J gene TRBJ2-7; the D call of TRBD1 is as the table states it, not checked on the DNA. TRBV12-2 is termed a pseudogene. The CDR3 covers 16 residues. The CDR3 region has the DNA TGTGCAAGTCGCTTAGAGCGGGGACAGGGATACCACGAGCAGTACTTC. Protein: CASRLERGQGYHEQYF.

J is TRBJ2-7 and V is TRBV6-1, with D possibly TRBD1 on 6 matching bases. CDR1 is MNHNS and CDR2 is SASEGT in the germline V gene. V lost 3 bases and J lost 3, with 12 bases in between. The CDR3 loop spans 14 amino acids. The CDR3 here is CASSEAVQGYEQYF. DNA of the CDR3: TGTGCCAGCAGTGAGGCGGTACAGGGCTACGAGCAGTACTTC.

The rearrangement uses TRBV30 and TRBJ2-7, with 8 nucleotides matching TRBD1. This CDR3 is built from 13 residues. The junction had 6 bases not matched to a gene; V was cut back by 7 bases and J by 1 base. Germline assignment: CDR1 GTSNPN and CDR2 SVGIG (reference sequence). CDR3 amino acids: CALKGQASYEQYF. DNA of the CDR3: TGTGCCTTGAAGGGACAGGCTTCCTACGAGCAGTACTTC.

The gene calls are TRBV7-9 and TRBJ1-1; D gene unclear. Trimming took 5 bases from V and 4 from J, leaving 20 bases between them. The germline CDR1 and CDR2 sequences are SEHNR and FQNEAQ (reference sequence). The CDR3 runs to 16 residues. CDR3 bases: TGTGCCAGCAGCCGTCCCCGTTCAGGCGTGAGCACTGAAGCTTTCTTT. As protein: CASSRPRSGVSTEAFF.